This T cell receptor (beta chain) was identified during a study of blood T cell repertoires in COVID-19. For the study at large: The cDNA or gDNA used as material had been derived from T cells, B-cell-depleted T cells, or PBMCs.

CDR1 and CDR2 from the germline V gene are LGHDT and YNNKEL (reference sequence). The CDR3 consists of 13 residues. With 5 bases removed from V and 5 bases from J, the gap between germline ends came to 10 bases. Original processing notes: Reference gene primer amplification gave nucleated cell count estimates. The protocol was immunoSEQ multiplex PCR, while the TCRdb copy is restricted to in-frame clones and leaves out a portion. D and trimming come from the DNA, and the V and J calls and clone size come from that table. The table records some 80,000 clones, over 65% of them present only once. The sequence came from a human donor in a cohort sampled during active COVID-19. Sequences were obtained from peripheral blood. V is TRBV3-1 (or the pseudogene TRBV3-2) and J is TRBJ2-1; the D is unclear. DNA for the CDR3: TGTGCCAGCAGCGGGCTACCCAACAATGAGCAGTTCTTC. Translation gives CASSGLPNNEQFF.